This T cell receptor (beta chain) was sequenced for a study of early T cells in non-severe SARS-CoV-2 infection. The study's findings and limits: Anti-spike CD8 responses were favored by VDJdb matching, which missed private and CD4 specificities.

CDR1 KGHSH and CDR2 LQKENI come from the germline V gene. The CDR3 loop spans 14 amino acids. The V end lost 2 bases, the J end lost 4 bases, and 10 bases lay between the germline ends. This clonotype was seen many times. Its matching antigen is unknown. Attachment of unique molecular identifiers to individual cDNA molecules was performed. TCRdb re-analysed the 5' RACE reads in MiXCR, keeping a single row per CDR3 protein. The sample contains just under 60,000 distinct CDR3 sequences, more than 7.5% of which appear only once. The sample comprised whole blood. The chain couples TRBV18 to TRBJ2-3; D is perhaps TRBD2 (6 bases). The TCR comes from an adult who was a healthcare worker with PCR-confirmed SARS-CoV-2 infection or an uninfected control (not recorded which). Written as DNA, the CDR3 is TGTGCCAGCTCACCAGGAGGGAAGGCAGATACGCAGTATTTT. Encoded protein: CASSPGGKADTQYF.